This T cell receptor (beta chain) emerged from a study of T cells in Graves' hyperthyroidism and ophthalmopathy. The CDR3 contains 14 residues. The germline V gene encodes CDR1 DFQATT and CDR2 SNEGSKA (reference sequence). The V gene lost 6 bases and the J gene lost 2 bases, with 14 bases spanning the gap. Amplification targeted TCR beta CDR3 regions from RNA transcripts. An initial round of RT-PCR targeting the TCR CDR3 relied on the HTBI primer set. TCRdb called the multiplex PCR reads again in MiXCR, with one record for every CDR3 protein. The profile shows approximately 500,000 distinct CDR3 sequences, about 45% of them singletons.

Sequencing used peripheral blood or thyroid tissue (not recorded which). The V call is TRBV20-1, the J call TRBJ1-5, with D possibly TRBD1 on 6 matching bases. The receptor's source is a woman aged 18-29 years with Graves' hyperthyroidism. The CDR3 here is CSAPGAVGNQPQHF. The CDR3 DNA reads as TGCAGTGCCCCAGGGGCGGTAGGCAATCAGCCCCAGCATTTT.